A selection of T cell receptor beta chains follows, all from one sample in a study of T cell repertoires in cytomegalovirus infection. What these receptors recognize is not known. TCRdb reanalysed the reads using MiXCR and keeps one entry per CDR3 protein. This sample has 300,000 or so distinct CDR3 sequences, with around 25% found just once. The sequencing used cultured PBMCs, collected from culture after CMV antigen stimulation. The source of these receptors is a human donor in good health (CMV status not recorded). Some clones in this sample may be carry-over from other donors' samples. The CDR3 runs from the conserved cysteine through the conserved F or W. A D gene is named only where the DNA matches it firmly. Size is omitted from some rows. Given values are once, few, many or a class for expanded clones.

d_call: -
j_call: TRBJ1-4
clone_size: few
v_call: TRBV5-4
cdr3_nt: TGTGCCAGCAGCCCCAGTCCTGCAGGGTCTAATGAAAAACTGTTTTTT
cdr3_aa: CASSPSPAGSNEKLFF

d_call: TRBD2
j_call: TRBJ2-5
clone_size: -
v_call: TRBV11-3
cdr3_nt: TGTGCCAGCAGCTGGGGACTAGCGGGAGATCAGACCCAGTACTTC
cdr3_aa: CASSWGLAGDQTQYF

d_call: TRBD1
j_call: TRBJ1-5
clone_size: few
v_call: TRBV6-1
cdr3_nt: TGTGCCAGCACCCTTCGAGGGACAGGGTCCAATCAGCCCCAGCATTTT
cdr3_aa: CASTLRGTGSNQPQHF

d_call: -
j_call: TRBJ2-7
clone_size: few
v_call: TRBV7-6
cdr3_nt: TGTGCCAGCAGTTCCCGAGGGTGGGGTTACGAGCAGTACTTC
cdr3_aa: CASSSRGWGYEQYF

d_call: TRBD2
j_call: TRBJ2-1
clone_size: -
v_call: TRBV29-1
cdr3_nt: TGCAGCGTTGCGGGGCGCGGGAGAATAAATGAGCAGTTCTTC
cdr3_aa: CSVAGRGRINEQFF

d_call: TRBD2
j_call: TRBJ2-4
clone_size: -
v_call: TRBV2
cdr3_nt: TGTGCCAGTAAAGGGACTACCATAGCCAAAAACATTCAGTACTTC
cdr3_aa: CASKGTTIAKNIQYF

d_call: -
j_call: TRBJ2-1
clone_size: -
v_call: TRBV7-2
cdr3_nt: TGTGCCAGCAGCCGCGGAGGGGCGGGAAGGAACAATGAGCAGTTCTTC
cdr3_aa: CASSRGGAGRNNEQFF

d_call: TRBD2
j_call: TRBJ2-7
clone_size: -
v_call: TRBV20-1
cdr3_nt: TGCAGTGCTAGGTCCGGGAGCGGGATCTTTTACGAGCAGTACTTC
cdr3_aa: CSARSGSGIFYEQYF

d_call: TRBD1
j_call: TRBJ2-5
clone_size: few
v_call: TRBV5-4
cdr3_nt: TGTGCCAGCAGCCGGACAGGGGCTCCGGAGACCCAGTACTTC
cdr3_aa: CASSRTGAPETQYF

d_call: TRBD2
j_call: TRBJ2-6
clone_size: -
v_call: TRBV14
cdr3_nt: TGTGCCAGCAGCCAAGTAAGGAGGCTAGCGGGAAGTCGGGCCAACGTCCTGACTTTC
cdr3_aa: CASSQVRRLAGSRANVLTF

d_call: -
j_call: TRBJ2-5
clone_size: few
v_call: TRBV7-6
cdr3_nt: TGTGCCAGCAGTCCTGGGGCGGGTCAAGAGACCCAGTACTTC
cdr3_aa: CASSPGAGQETQYF

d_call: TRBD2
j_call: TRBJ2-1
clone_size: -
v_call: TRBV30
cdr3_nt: TGTGCCTGGGGGACTAGCGGGAGGGATCAGTTCTTC
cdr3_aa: CAWGTSGRDQFF

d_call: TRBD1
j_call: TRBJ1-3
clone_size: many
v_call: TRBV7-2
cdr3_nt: TGTGCCAGCAGCTCGGGACAGACCCGATCTGGAAACACCATATATTTT
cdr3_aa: CASSSGQTRSGNTIYF

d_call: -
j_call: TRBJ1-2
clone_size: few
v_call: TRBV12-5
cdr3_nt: TGTGCTAGTGGTTTGATTTCGGATGGCTACACCTTC
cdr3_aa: CASGLISDGYTF

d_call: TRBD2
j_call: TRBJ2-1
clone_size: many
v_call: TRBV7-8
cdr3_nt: TGTGCCAGCAGCCCCGGTAGCGGGAGTTTCTACAATGAGCAGTTCTTC
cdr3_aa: CASSPGSGSFYNEQFF

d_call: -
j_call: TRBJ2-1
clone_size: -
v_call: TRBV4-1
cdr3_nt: TGCGCCAGCAGCCAAGTAGTGTCCTACAATGAGCAGTTCTTC
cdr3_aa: CASSQVVSYNEQFF

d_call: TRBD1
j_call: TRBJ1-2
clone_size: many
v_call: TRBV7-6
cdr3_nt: TGTGCCAGCAGCTCCTCCCCTCCGGGACAGGGGAACTATGGCTACACCTTC
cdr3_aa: CASSSSPPGQGNYGYTF

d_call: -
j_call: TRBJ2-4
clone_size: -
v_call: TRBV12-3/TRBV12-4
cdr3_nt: TGTGCCAGCAGTTTAGCAGGGGCAGCCAAAAACATTCAGTACTTC
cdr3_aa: CASSLAGAAKNIQYF

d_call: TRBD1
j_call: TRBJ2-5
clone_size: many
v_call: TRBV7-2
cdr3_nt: TGTGCCAGCAGTTACTACCCGGGGGCAGGGGGCGGGGAGACCCAGTACTTC
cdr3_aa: CASSYYPGAGGGETQYF

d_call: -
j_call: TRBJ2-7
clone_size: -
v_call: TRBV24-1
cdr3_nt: TGTGCCACCAGTGACCGACAGGCCGGGGGCTACGAGCAGTACTTC
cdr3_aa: CATSDRQAGGYEQYF

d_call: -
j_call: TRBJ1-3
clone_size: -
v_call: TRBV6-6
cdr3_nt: TGTGCCAGCACCGAACCAGAGTCTGGAAACACCATATATTTT
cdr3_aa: CASTEPESGNTIYF

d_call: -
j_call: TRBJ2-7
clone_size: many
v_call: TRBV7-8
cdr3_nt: TGTGCCAGCAGGTTAGCCGGCGGCCACTACGAGCAGTACTTC
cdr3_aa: CASRLAGGHYEQYF

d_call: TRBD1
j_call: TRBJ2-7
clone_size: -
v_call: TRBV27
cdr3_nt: TGTGCCAGCAGTTTCCTAGGACAGGGAGCCAACGAGCAGTACTTC
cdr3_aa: CASSFLGQGANEQYF

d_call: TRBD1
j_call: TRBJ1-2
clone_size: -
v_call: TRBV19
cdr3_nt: TGTGCCAGTAGTATAGTGAAGGGACAGAACTATGGCTACACCTTC
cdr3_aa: CASSIVKGQNYGYTF

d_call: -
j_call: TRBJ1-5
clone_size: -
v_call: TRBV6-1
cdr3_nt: TGTGCCAGCAGAAGGGGCGGAAGCAATCAGCCCCAGCATTTT
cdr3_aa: CASRRGGSNQPQHF

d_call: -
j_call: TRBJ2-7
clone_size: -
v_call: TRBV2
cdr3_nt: TGTGCCAGCAGTCTGTCAGAAAATTACGAGCAGTACTTC
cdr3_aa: CASSLSENYEQYF

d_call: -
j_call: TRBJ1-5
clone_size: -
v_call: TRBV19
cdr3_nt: TGTGCCAGTAGTGTACAGGGCCGACAGCCCCAGCATTTT
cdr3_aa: CASSVQGRQPQHF

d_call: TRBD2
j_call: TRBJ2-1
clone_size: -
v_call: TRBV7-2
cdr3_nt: TGTGCCAGCAGCTTGGCTAGCGGGAGGGTACGGAACAATGAGCAGTTCTTC
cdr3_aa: CASSLASGRVRNNEQFF

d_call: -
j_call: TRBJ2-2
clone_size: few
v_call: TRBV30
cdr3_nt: TGTGCCTGGAGGCGGGGAGTGAACACCGGGGAGCTGTTTTTT
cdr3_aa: CAWRRGVNTGELFF

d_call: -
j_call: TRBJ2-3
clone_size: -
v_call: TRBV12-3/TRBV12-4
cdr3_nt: TGTGCCAGCAGCCTCGGACTGGGGTCCACAGATACGCAGTATTTT
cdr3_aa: CASSLGLGSTDTQYF

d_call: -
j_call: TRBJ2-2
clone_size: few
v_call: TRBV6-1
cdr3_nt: TGTGCCAGTAGCCGAGGGGCCGGGGAGCTGTTTTTT
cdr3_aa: CASSRGAGELFF

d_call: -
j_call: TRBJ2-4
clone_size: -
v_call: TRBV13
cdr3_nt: TGTGCCAGCAGCCGAAGACCGCTAGCAGACCTAGCCAAAAACATTCAGTACTTC
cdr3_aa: CASSRRPLADLAKNIQYF

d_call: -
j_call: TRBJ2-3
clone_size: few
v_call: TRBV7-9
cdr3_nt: TGTGCCAGCAGACGTTCAGGCCGGGGTAGCACAGATACGCAGTATTTT
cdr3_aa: CASRRSGRGSTDTQYF

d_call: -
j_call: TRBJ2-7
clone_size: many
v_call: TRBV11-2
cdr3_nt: TGTGCCAGCAGATCCCCGGGGGCCAACTACGAGCAGTACTTC
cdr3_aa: CASRSPGANYEQYF

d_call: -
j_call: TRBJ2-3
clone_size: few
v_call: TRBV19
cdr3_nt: TGTGCCAGTAGTTCGATGCGGGATACGCAGTATTTT
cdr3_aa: CASSSMRDTQYF

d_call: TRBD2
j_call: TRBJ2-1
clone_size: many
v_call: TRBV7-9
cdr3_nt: TGTGCCAGCTCTACTAGCGGGAGGAATGAGCAGTTCTTC
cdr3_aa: CASSTSGRNEQFF

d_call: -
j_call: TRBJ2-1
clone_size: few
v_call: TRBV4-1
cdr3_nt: TGCGCCAGCAGCCACTCCAGATTCCCCTACAATGAGCAGTTCTTC
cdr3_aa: CASSHSRFPYNEQFF

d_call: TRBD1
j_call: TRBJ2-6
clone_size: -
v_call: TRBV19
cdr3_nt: TGTGCCAGTAGTCAACGACAGGGAGAGACCAACGTCCTGACTTTC
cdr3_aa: CASSQRQGETNVLTF

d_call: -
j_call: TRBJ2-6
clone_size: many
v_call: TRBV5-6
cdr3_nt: TGTGCCAGCACCAGGGAGTTCTCTGGGGCCAACGTCCTGACTTTC
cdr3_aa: CASTREFSGANVLTF

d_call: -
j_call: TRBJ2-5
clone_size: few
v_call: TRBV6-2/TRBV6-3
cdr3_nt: TGTGCCGGATCAAACCCCCTGGAGACCCAGTACTTC
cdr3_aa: CAGSNPLETQYF

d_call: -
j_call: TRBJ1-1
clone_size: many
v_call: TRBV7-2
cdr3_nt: TGTGCCAGCAGCTTAGGGAGGGGCCGAGGTGGGACTGAAGCTTTCTTT
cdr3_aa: CASSLGRGRGGTEAFF

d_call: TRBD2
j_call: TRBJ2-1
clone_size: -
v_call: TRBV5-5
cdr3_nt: TGTGCCAGCAGCTTGGAGTTTAGCGGGAGTTCCAATGAGCAGTTCTTC
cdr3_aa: CASSLEFSGSSNEQFF

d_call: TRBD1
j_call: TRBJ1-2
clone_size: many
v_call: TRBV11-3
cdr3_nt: TGTGCCAGCAGCCCGGGGGACAGGTCCACCCTCAACTATGGCTACACCTTC
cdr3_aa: CASSPGDRSTLNYGYTF

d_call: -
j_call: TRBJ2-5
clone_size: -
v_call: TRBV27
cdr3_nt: TGTGCCAGCAGCCGCCCCCGGGAGACCCAGTACTTC
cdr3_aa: CASSRPRETQYF

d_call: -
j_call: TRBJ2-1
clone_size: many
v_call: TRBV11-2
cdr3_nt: TGTGCCAGCAGCTACGCGTGGGGCAATGAGCAGTTCTTC
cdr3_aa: CASSYAWGNEQFF

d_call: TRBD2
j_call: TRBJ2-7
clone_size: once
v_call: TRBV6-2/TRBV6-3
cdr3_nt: TGTGCCAGCAGACTACCTAGCGGGAGGACTTTCTTCTACGAGCAGTACTTC
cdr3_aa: CASRLPSGRTFFYEQYF

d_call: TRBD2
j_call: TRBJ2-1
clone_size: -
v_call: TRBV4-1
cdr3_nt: TGCGCCAGCAGCCAGGACAAGGGACTAGCGGGAGCTCATGAGCAGTTCTTC
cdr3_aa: CASSQDKGLAGAHEQFF

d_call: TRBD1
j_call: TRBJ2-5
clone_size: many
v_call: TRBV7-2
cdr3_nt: TGTGCCAGCAGCACAGACGGACAGGGGGCGAGAGAGACCCAGTACTTC
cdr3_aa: CASSTDGQGARETQYF

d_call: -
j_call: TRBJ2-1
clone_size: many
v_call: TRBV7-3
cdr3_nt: TGTGCCAGCAGCTTAGTAGGGGACAATGAGCAGTTCTTC
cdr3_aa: CASSLVGDNEQFF

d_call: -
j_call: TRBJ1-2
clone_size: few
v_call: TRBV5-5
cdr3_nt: TGTGCCAGCAGCGTGGATAACTATGGCTACACCTTC
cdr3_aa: CASSVDNYGYTF

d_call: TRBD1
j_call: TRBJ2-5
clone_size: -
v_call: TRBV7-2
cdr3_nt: TGTGCCAGCAGCTATGACAGGGATGGGGAGACCCAGTACTTC
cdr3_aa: CASSYDRDGETQYF

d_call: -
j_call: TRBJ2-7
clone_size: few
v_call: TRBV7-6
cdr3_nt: TGTGCCAGCAGCTTAGGAGGGGTGACGGGGCAGTACTTC
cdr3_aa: CASSLGGVTGQYF

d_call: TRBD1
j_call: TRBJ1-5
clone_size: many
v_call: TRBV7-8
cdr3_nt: TGTGCCAGCAGCGACAGTACCGGGACAGGAGGCTATAGCAATCAGCCCCAGCATTTT
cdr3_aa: CASSDSTGTGGYSNQPQHF

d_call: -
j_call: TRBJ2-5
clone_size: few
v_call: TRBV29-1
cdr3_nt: TGCAGCGTTTCATTCCGGGGGGAGACCCAGTACTTC
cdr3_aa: CSVSFRGETQYF

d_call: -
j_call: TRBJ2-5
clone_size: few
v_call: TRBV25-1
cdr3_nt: TGTGCCAGCAGTGAATACCTCAACTTTCAAGAGACCCAGTACTTC
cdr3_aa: CASSEYLNFQETQYF